The 2 T cell receptor beta chains given below trace back to one sample, sequenced in a study of T cell changes during pregnancy in multiple sclerosis. Some clones are missing from TCRdb's copy, which holds only in-frame ones; the method was immunoSEQ multiplex PCR. The sample yields 50,000 to 75,000 clones, 90% to 95% seen once. Sample: peripheral blood, taken after pregnancy. The receptor source for this set is a female donor in good health, enrolled as a control in a pregnancy study.

The V gene is TRBV7-9, the J gene TRBJ2-3; TRBD2 aligns across 9 bases. Per the germline V gene, CDR1 is SEHNR and CDR2 is FQNEAQ (reference sequence). The CDR3 runs 14 residues. The junction had 4 bases not matched to a gene; V was cut back by 3 bases and J by 6 bases. CDR3 DNA: TGTGCCAGCAGCTTGGGCGGGGGGGCGGATACGCAGTATTTT. It translates to CASSLGGGADTQYF.

The chain links TRBV9 to TRBJ1-2, with TRBD1 as a possible D gene (6 bases). CDR1 is SGDLS and CDR2 is YYNGEE in the germline V gene. Trimming removed 4 bases at V and 8 bases at J, with 18 bases between. The CDR3 has 14 amino acids. CDR3 nucleotide sequence: TGTGCCAGCAGCCCCGACAGGCTCCCTGGGGGCTACACCTTC. It codes for CASSPDRLPGGYTF.